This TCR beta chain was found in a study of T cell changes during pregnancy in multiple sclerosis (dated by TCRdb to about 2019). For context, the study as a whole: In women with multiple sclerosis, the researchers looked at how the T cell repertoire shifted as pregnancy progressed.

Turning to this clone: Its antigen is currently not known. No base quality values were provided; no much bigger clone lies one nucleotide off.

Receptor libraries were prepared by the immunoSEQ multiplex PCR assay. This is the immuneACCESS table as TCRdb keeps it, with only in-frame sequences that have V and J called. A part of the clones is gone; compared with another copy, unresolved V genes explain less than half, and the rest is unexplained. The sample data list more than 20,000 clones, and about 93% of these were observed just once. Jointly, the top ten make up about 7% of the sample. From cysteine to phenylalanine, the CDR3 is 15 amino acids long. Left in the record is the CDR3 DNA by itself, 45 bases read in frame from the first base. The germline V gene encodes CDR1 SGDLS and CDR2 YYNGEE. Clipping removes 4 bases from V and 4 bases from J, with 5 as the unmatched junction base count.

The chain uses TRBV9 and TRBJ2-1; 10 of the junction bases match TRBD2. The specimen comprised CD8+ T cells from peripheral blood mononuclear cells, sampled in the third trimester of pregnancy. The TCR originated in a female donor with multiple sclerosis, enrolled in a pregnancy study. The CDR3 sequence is CASSHGTSAYNEQFF. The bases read TGTGCCAGCAGCCACGGGACTAGCGCGTACAATGAGCAGTTCTTC.